A single sample is the source of the 27 T cell receptor beta chains below, sequenced in a study of monozygotic twins with inflammatory bowel disease. TCRdb re-called the 5' RACE reads; every CDR3 protein appears as one record, without DNA. This table holds approximately 330,000 distinct CDR3 sequences. The sequencing sample was made of blood. The receptors here all came from a human donor with ulcerative colitis or Crohn's disease, or a healthy co-twin of an affected twin (not recorded which).

The V and J genes are TRBV20-1 and TRBJ1-6; the TRBD1 assignment by TCRdb is unverifiable without DNA. This CDR3 comprises 15 residues. Germline V gene sequence: CDR1 DFQATT, CDR2 SNEGSKA (reference sequence). CDR3 amino acids: CSARGASSYNSPLHF.

The chain uses TRBV5-1 and TRBJ2-2. The CDR3 is 15 residues long. CDR1 is SGHRS and CDR2 is YFSETQ in the germline V gene. CDR3 loop: CASSLGLADNGELFF. The variable domain in full, with the rest retrieved from reference TRBV5-1 and TRBJ2-2, is KAGVTQTPRYLIKTRGQQVTLSCSPISGHRSVSWYQQTPGQGLQFLFEYFSETQRNKGNFPGRFSGRQFSNSRSEMNVSTLELGDSALYLCASSLGLADNGELFFGEGSRLTVL.

The chain is built from TRBV5-1 and TRBJ2-7; TCRdb's D gene call, TRBD1, goes unchecked for lack of DNA. There are 14 residues in the CDR3. CDR1 and CDR2 from the germline V gene are SGHRS and YFSETQ. CDR3 amino acids: CASSLEGQGVEQYF. The full variable domain, completed using reference TRBV5-1 and TRBJ2-7, is KAGVTQTPRYLIKTRGQQVTLSCSPISGHRSVSWYQQTPGQGLQFLFEYFSETQRNKGNFPGRFSGRQFSNSRSEMNVSTLELGDSALYLCASSLEGQGVEQYFGPGTRLTVT.

This chain connects TRBV29-1 to TRBJ2-1. Germline-derived CDR1 and CDR2 are SQVTM and ANQGSEA. The CDR3 totals 14 residues. The CDR3 sequence: CSVEKGRAYNEQFF.

V is TRBV5-1 and J is TRBJ1-1; TCRdb's D gene call, TRBD1, goes unchecked for lack of DNA. The CDR3 loop spans 15 amino acids. Per germline, CDR1 SGHRS and CDR2 YFSETQ. The CDR3 reads CASSLDGGSYTEAFF.

This chain links TRBV7-2 with TRBJ2-5; absent DNA, TCRdb's TRBD1 call cannot be checked. The CDR3 runs to 14 residues. Germline CDR1 and CDR2: SGHTA and FQGNSA. The CDR3 here is CASSTSFGGRTQYF.

J is TRBJ2-1 and V is TRBV7-2. Germline-derived CDR1 and CDR2 are SGHTA and FQGNSA. The CDR3 covers 13 residues. Here the CDR3 reads CASSLFGRNEQFF.

The chain has TRBV12-3 or TRBV12-4 and TRBJ2-7; without DNA, the TCRdb call of TRBD1 cannot be checked. This CDR3 has 14 residues. Here the CDR3 reads CASSLWGGTYEQYF.

The genes are TRBV20-1 and TRBJ1-5; as DNA is missing, the TRBD1 call by TCRdb cannot be tested. Germline V gene lookup returns CDR1 DFQATT and CDR2 SNEGSKA (reference sequence). The CDR3 totals 18 residues. CDR3: CSASRDRGKGGSNQPQHF.

This chain uses TRBV20-1 with TRBJ2-7; TCRdb's D gene call, TRBD2, goes unchecked for lack of DNA. CDR3 length equals 16 residues. The germline V gene has CDR1 DFQATT and CDR2 SNEGSKA (reference sequence). The CDR3 sequence: CSARETSGPSAYEQYF.

The rearrangement joins TRBV5-1 to TRBJ1-4; TCRdb indicates TRBD1, and absent DNA this call remains unverified. This CDR3 is 14 amino acids long. The germline V gene encodes CDR1 SGHRS and CDR2 YFSETQ. CDR3 in amino acids: CASSLTGANEKLFF.

The rearrangement uses TRBV12-3 or TRBV12-4 and TRBJ2-2; TCRdb gives TRBD1 as the D gene, but with no DNA this cannot be confirmed. This CDR3 comprises 16 residues. CDR3 region: CASSRPTGTSTGELFF.

The rearrangement uses TRBV12-3 or TRBV12-4 and TRBJ1-2. The CDR3 sequence is 15 residues long. The CDR3 spells CASSLFWRGSYGYTF.

This chain's CDR3 is CASSPLDRGNEQFF. The chain recombines TRBV18 with TRBJ2-1; no DNA is available, so the TRBD1 call from TCRdb remains unchecked. Per germline, CDR1 KGHSH and CDR2 LQKENI. The CDR3 runs to 14 residues.

The chain links TRBV12-3 or TRBV12-4 to TRBJ1-3; lacking DNA, the TRBD1 call made by TCRdb goes unchecked. The CDR3 is 14 amino acids. The CDR3 sequence is CASRGGGSGNTIYF.

The chain joins TRBV7-2 to TRBJ2-3; lacking DNA, the TRBD1 call made by TCRdb goes unchecked. CDR3 size: 15 residues. Germline values: CDR1 SGHTA, CDR2 FQGNSA. The CDR3 is CASSLRGLGADTQYF.

The genes are TRBV28 and TRBJ1-4. Germline lookup yields CDR1 MDHEN and CDR2 SYDVKM. The CDR3 contains 12 residues. The CDR3 sequence: CASSLQQLKLFF.

V and J are TRBV7-9 and TRBJ1-1; TCRdb selects TRBD1, and the lack of DNA leaves this call unchecked. This CDR3 comprises 16 residues. Germline CDR1 is SEHNR and CDR2 is FQNEAQ (reference sequence). CDR3 residues: CASSVYTQGERPEAFF.

This chain links TRBV20-1 with TRBJ2-1. The CDR3 loop spans 14 amino acids. Germline-derived CDR1 and CDR2 are DFQATT and SNEGSKA (reference sequence). The CDR3 sequence: CSAGPRRMNNEQFF.

The CDR3 reads CASPRGPHPDEGGELFF. The rearrangement uses TRBV6-1 and TRBJ2-2; TCRdb's assignment of TRBD2 cannot be checked, as there is no DNA. This CDR3 is built from 17 residues. Germline loops: CDR1 MNHNS, CDR2 SASEGT.

This chain connects TRBV12-3 or TRBV12-4 to TRBJ2-7; TCRdb picks TRBD1, but there is no DNA to check that call. The CDR3 has 13 amino acids. The CDR3 loop is CASSFPGGSEQYF.

V and J are TRBV23-1 and TRBJ2-3. TRBV23-1 is an open reading frame, and its role is uncertain. The CDR3 runs 17 residues. The CDR3 is CASSQSVLGVTDGTQYF.

This chain joins TRBV6-1 and TRBJ2-3; TCRdb names TRBD1, which stays unverified in the absence of DNA. Germline lookup yields CDR1 MNHNS and CDR2 SASEGT. This CDR3 comprises 15 residues. The CDR3: CASSLQGRASDTQYF.

The CDR3 spells CSARDPRTASEKLFF. The J gene is TRBJ1-4, the V gene TRBV20-1. Germline CDR1 and CDR2: DFQATT and SNEGSKA (reference sequence). The CDR3 spans 15 residues.

The chain employs TRBV7-9 and TRBJ2-3; there is no DNA to check the TCRdb D call of TRBD1. CDR1 and CDR2 (germline): SEHNR, FQNEAQ (reference sequence). CDR3 length equals 14 residues. Here the CDR3 reads CASSLFEGADTQYF.

The gene calls are TRBV29-1 and TRBJ1-1; lacking DNA, the TRBD1 call made by TCRdb goes unchecked. Germline V lookup: CDR1 SQVTM, CDR2 ANQGSEA. The CDR3 length is 13 residues. The CDR3 protein is CSAATGGGTEAFF.

The V and J genes are TRBV7-3 and TRBJ2-2; the D call from TCRdb, TRBD2, cannot be confirmed without DNA. Germline V gene data show CDR1 as SGHTA and CDR2 as FQGTGA. CDR3 size: 15 residues. CDR3 residues: CASSFDPGRPGELFF. The variable domain in full, with the rest retrieved from reference TRBV7-3 and TRBJ2-2, is GAGVSQTPSNKVTEKGKYVELRCDPISGHTALYWYRQSLGQGPEFLIYFQGTGAADDSGLPNDRFFAVRPEGSVSTLKIQRTERGDSAVYLCASSFDPGRPGELFFGEGSRLTVL.